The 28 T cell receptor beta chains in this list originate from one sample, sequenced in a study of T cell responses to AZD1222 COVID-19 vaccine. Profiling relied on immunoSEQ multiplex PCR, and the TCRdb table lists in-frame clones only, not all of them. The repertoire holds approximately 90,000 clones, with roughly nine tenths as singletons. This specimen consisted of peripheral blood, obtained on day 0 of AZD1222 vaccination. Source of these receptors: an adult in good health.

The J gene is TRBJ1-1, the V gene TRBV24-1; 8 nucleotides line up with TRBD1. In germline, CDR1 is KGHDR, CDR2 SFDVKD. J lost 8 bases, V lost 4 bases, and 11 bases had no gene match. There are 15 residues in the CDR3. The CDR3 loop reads CATSDNGQGLLEAFF. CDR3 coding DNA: TGTGCCACCAGTGACAATGGACAGGGTTTATTGGAAGCTTTCTTT.

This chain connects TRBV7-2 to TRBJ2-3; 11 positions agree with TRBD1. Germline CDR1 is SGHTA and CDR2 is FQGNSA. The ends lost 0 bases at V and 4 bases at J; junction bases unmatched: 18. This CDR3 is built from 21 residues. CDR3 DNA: TGTGCCAGCAGCTTAGCGCGGCCCCTCCGTTGGACAGGGGGCGCTGCAGATACGCAGTATTTT. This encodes CASSLARPLRWTGGAADTQYF.

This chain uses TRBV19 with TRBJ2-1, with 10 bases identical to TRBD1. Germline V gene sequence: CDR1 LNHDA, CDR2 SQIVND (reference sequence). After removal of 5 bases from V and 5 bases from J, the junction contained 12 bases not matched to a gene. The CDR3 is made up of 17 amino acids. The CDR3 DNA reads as TGTGCCAGTAGTGCCGGGACAGGGGTTTATCGAGACAATGAGCAGTTCTTC. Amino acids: CASSAGTGVYRDNEQFF.

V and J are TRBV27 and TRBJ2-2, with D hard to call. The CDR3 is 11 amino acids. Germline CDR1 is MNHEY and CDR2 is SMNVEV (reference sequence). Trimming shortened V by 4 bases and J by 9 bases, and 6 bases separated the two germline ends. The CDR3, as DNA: TGTGCCAGCAGTTACCGCAGGGAGCTGTTTTTT. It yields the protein CASSYRRELFF.

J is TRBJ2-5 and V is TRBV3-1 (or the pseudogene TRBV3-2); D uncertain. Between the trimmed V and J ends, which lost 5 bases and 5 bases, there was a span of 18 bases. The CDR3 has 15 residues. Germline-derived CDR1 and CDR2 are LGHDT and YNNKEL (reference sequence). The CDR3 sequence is CASSFYYRARETQYF. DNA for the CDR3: TGTGCCAGCAGCTTTTATTATCGGGCCCGCGAGACCCAGTACTTC.

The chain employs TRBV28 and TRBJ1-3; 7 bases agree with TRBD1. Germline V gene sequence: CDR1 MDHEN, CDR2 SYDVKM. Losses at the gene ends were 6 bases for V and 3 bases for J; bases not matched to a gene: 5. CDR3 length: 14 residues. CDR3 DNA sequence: TGTGCCAGCAGCACCCACAGGGGTGGAAACACCATATATTTT. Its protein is CASSTHRGGNTIYF.

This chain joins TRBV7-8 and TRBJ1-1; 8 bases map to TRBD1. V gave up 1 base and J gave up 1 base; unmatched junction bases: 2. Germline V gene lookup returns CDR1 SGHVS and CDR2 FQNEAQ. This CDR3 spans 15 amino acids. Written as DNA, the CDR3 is TGTGCCAGCAGCTTAGTAGACAGGGGGAACACTGAAGCTTTCTTT. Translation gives CASSLVDRGNTEAFF.

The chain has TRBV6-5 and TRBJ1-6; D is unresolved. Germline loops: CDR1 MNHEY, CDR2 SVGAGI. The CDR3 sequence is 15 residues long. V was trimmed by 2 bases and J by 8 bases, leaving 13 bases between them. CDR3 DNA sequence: TGTGCCAGCAGTTACCGGCCTCTGAGGGATTCACCCCTCCACTTT. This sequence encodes CASSYRPLRDSPLHF.

For the CDR3, the DNA is TGTGCCAGCAGCCCGGGGGGGAGGGAAAAACTGTTTTTT. Residues: CASSPGGREKLFF. V usage is TRBV4-2 and J usage is TRBJ1-4; the D gene is possibly TRBD1 (5 bases). V shed 4 bases and J shed 8 bases, with 11 bases lying between them. The germline V gene encodes CDR1 LGHNA and CDR2 YNFKEQ. The CDR3 has 13 amino acids.

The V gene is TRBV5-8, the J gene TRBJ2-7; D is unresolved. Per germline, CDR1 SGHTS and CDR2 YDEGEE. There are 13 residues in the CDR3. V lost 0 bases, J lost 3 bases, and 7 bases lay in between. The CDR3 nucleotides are TGTGCCAGCAGCTTGGGACGGTTCTACGAGCAGTACTTC. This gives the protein CASSLGRFYEQYF.

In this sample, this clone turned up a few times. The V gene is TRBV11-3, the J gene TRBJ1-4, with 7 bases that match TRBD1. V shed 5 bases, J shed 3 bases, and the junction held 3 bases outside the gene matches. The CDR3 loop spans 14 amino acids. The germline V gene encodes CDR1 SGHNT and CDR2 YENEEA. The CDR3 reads CASSPGQPNEKLFF. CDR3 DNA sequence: TGTGCCAGCAGCCCGGGACAGCCTAATGAAAAACTGTTTTTT.

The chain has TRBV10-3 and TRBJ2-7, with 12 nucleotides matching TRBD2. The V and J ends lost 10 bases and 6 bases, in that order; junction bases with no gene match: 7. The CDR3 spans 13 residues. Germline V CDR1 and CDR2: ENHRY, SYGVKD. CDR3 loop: CATYPSGRGEQYF. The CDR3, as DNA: TGTGCCACTTATCCTAGCGGGAGGGGCGAGCAGTACTTC.

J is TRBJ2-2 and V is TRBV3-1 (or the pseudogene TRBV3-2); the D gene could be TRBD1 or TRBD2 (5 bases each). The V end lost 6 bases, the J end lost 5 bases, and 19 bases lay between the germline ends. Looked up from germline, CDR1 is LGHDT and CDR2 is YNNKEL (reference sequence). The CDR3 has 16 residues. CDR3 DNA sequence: TGTGCCAGCAGTCATGGGCCGGGGTGGGGGACCGGGGAGCTGTTTTTT. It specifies CASSHGPGWGTGELFF.

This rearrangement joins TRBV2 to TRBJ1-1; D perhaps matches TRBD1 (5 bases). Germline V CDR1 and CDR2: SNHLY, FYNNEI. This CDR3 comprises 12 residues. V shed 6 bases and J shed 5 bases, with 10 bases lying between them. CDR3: CASRAGQTEAFF. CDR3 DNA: TGTGCCAGCAGGGCCGGACAAACTGAAGCTTTCTTT.

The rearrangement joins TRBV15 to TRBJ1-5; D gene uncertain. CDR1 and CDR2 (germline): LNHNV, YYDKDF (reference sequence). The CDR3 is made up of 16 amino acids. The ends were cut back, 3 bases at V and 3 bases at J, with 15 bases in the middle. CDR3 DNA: TGTGCCACCAGCAGGGAGATTAACGGTAACAATCAGCCCCAGCATTTT. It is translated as CATSREINGNNQPQHF. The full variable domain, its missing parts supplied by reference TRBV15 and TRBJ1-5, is DAMVIQNPRYQVTQFGKPVTLSCSQTLNHNVMYWYQQKSSQAPKLLFHYYDKDFNNEADTPDNFQSRRPNTSFCFLDIRSPGLGDTAMYLCATSREINGNNQPQHFGDGTRLSIL.

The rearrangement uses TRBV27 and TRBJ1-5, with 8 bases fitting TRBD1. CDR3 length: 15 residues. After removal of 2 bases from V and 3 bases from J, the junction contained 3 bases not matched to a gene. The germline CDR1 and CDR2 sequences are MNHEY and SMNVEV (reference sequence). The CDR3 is CASSLRTGTNQPQHF. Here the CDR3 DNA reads TGTGCCAGCAGTTTAAGGACAGGGACCAATCAGCCCCAGCATTTT.

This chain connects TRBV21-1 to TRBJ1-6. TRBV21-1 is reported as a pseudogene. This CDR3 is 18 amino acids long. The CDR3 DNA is TGTGCCAGCAGCAAAGACCCAGGGGCGGGGGAAGATAATTCACCCCTCCACTTT. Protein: CASSKDPGAGEDNSPLHF.

The DNA of the CDR3 is TGTGCCAGCAGCTTAGCCTCGGGACAGGGGGAAGGTTCACCCCTCCACTTT. Protein: CASSLASGQGEGSPLHF. The chain couples TRBV11-3 to TRBJ1-6, with TRBD1 matching 11 bases. Germline lookup yields CDR1 SGHNT and CDR2 YENEEA. CDR3 length equals 17 residues. The ends lost 1 base at V and 9 bases at J; junction bases unmatched: 8.

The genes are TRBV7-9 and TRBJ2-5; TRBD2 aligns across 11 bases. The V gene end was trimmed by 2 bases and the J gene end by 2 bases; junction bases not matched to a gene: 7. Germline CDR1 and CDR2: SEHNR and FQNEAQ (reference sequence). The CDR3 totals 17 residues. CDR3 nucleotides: TGTGCCAGCAGCTTACTAGCGGGGGGCACACTTCAAGAGACCCAGTACTTC. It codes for CASSLLAGGTLQETQYF.

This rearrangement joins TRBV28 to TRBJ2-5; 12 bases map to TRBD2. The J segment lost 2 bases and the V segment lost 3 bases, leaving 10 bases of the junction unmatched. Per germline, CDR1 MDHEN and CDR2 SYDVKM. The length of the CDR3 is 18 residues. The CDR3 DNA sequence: TGTGCCAGCAGTTTCGCGGGACTAGCGGGCAGCACGCAAGAGACCCAGTACTTC. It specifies CASSFAGLAGSTQETQYF.

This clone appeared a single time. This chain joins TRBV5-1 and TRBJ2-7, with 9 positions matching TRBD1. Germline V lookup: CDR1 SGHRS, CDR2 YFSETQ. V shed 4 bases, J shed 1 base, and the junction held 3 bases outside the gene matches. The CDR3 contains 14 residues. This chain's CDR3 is CASSPGTGSYEQYF. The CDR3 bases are TGCGCCAGCAGCCCCGGGACAGGGTCCTACGAGCAGTACTTC.

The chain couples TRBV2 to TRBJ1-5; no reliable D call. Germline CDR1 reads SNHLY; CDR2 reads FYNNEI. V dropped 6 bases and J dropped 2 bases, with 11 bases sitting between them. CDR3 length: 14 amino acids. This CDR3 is CASRTRVRNQPQHF. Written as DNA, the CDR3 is TGTGCCAGCAGAACAAGGGTTCGCAATCAGCCCCAGCATTTT.

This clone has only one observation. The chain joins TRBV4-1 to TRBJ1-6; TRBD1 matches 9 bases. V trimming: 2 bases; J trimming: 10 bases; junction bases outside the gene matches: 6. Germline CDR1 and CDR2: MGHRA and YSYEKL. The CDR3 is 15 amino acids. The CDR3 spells CASSQTGQGYSPLHF. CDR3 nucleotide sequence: TGCGCCAGCAGCCAAACGGGACAGGGTTACTCACCCCTCCACTTT.

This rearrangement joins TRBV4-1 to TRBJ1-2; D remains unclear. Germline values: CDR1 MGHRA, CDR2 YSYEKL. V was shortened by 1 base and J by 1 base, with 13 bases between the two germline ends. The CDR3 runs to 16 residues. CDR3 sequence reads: CASSQGVQSRNYGYTF. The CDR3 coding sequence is TGCGCCAGCAGCCAAGGGGTACAGAGCCGTAACTATGGCTACACCTTC.

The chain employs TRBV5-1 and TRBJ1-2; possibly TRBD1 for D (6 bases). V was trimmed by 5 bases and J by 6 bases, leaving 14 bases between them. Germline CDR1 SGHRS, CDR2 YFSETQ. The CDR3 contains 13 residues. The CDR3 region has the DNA TGCGCCAGCAGTAGCAGGGGTTTGGATGGCTACACCTTC. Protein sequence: CASSSRGLDGYTF.

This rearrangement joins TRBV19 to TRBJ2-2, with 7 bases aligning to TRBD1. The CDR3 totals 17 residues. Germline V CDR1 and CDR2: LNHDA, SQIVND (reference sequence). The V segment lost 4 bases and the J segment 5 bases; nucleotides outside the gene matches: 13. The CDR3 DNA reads TGTGCCAGTAGTAAAGACCCGACAGGGCCTCGAACCGGGGAGCTGTTTTTT. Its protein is CASSKDPTGPRTGELFF.

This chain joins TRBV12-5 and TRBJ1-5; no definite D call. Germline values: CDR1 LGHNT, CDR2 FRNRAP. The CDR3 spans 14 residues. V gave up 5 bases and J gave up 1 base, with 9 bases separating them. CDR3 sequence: CASGPYGSNQPQHF. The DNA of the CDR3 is TGTGCTAGTGGTCCGTACGGAAGCAATCAGCCCCAGCATTTT.

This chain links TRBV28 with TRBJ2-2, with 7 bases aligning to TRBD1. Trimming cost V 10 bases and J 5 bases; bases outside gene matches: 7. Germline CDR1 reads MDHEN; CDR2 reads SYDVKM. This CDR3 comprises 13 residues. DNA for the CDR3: TGTGCCAACAAAGACAGGGTAACCGGGGAGCTGTTTTTT. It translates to CANKDRVTGELFF.